The text below deals with one T cell receptor (beta chain). Its specificity is unknown. The CDR3 sequence is 12 residues long. Germline V lookup: CDR1 MNHEY, CDR2 SMNVEV (reference sequence). The germline V and J ends were trimmed by 5 bases and 1 base, with 5 bases remaining between them. These data originate in a study of cytomegalovirus exposure and HLA in healthy donors. As for the study in general: Across 300 to 400 genotyped donors, 81% landed in the Caucasian-associated ancestry cluster.

Broader study findings: Near-uniform donor sequencing depth was presumed by presence/absence analyses.

The study ran its PCR with 60 Vbeta and 13 Jbeta primers. TCRdb keeps only in-frame clones here, not all; method: immunoSEQ multiplex PCR. The sample holds 100,000 or so clones, around 74% seen once. Sequenced input: PBMCs. This chain joins TRBV27 and TRBJ1-1; D is unclear. The receptor was derived from a man younger than 40 in good health and CMV-seropositive. The CDR3 here is CASSRGNTEAFF. The CDR3 DNA is TGTGCCAGCAGTCGGGGGAACACTGAAGCTTTCTTT.